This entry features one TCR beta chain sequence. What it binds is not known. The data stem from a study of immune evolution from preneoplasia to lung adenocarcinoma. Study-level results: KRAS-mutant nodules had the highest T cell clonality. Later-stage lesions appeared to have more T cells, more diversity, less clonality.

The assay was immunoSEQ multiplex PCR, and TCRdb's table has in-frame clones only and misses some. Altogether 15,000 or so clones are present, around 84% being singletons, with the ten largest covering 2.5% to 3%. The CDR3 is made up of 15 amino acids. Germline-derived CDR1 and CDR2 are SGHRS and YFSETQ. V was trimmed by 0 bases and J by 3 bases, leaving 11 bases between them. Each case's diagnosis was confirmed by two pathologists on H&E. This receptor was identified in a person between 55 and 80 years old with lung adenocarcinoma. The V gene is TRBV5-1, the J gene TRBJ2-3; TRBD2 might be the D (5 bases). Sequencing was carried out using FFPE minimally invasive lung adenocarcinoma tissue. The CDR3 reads CASSLVGVVTDTQYF. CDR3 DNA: TGCGCCAGCAGCTTGGTCGGGGTAGTGACAGATACGCAGTATTTT.